A selection of T cell receptor beta chains follows, all from one sample in a study of blood T cells in healthy people across ages. TCRdb independently ran MiXCR on the 5' RACE reads; one entry per CDR3 protein. The top ten hold 3.5% to 4% of the sample, which has over 600,000 distinct CDR3 sequences, roughly 21% seen once. The sample was blood. The receptor set was obtained from a man aged 70 or older in good health. The CDR3 runs from the conserved cysteine through the conserved F or W. A D gene is named only where the DNA matches it firmly. Where a row states a size, it is once, few, many or the class of an expanded clone; other rows omit it.

clone_size	j_call	d_call	v_call	cdr3_aa	cdr3_nt
NA	TRBJ2-1	TRBD1	TRBV19	CASSTPGGTYNEQFF	TGTGCCAGTAGTACCCCAGGGGGCACCTACAATGAGCAGTTCTTC
NA	TRBJ1-4	NA	TRBV4-3	CASSHGGEAATNEKLFF	TGCGCCAGCAGCCACGGGGGGGAGGCCGCAACTAATGAAAAACTGTTTTTT
NA	TRBJ2-7	NA	TRBV3-1	CASSQAGGQYEQYF	TGTGCCAGCAGCCAAGCTGGGGGTCAATACGAGCAGTACTTC
once	TRBJ2-3	TRBD2	TRBV4-1	CASSQVPGLAGPSTDTQYF	TGCGCCAGCAGCCAAGTGCCAGGACTAGCGGGGCCTAGCACAGATACGCAGTATTTT
once	TRBJ2-1	TRBD2	TRBV29-1	CSVGLAESSYNEQFF	TGCAGCGTAGGACTAGCGGAGAGCTCCTACAATGAGCAGTTCTTC
few	TRBJ2-7	TRBD1	TRBV2	CASRSQGITYEQYF	TGTGCCAGCAGGTCACAGGGGATCACCTACGAGCAGTACTTC
few	TRBJ2-4	NA	TRBV2	CASLAKNIQYF	TGTGCCAGCTTAGCCAAAAACATTCAGTACTTC
NA	TRBJ1-4	TRBD1	TRBV20-1	CSAGGDPEKLFF	TGCAGCGCAGGGGGCGATCCCGAAAAACTGTTTTTT
NA	TRBJ1-1	NA	TRBV20-1	CSARGGQGGTEAFF	TGCAGTGCTAGAGGGGGCCAGGGTGGCACTGAAGCTTTCTTT
few	TRBJ2-4	TRBD2	TRBV3-1	CASSQGRESWDIQYF	TGTGCCAGCAGCCAGGGGCGGGAGAGTTGGGACATTCAGTACTTC
NA	TRBJ2-1	TRBD2	TRBV15	CATSRDLIREGEQFF	TGTGCCACCAGCAGAGATCTAATAAGGGAGGGTGAGCAGTTCTTC
NA	TRBJ2-2	TRBD1	TRBV6-1	CASTPGQGVLAGELFF	TGTGCCAGCACTCCGGGACAGGGGGTTTTAGCCGGGGAGCTGTTTTTT
NA	TRBJ1-3	NA	TRBV11-2	CASSLGQTAGNTIYF	TGTGCCAGCAGCTTAGGCCAAACAGCTGGAAACACCATATATTTT
NA	TRBJ1-3	TRBD1	TRBV6-1	CASSPGQGVSTIYF	TGTGCCAGCAGTCCGGGACAGGGCGTAAGCACCATATATTTT
NA	TRBJ2-7	NA	TRBV15	CATSRVAGYEQYF	TGTGCCACCAGCAGAGTGGCAGGGTACGAGCAGTACTTC
many	TRBJ2-1	TRBD2	TRBV20-1	CSANPTGLAANEQFF	TGCAGTGCCAACCCGACTGGACTAGCGGCAAATGAGCAGTTCTTC
few	TRBJ2-2	NA	TRBV7-9	CASSLQGGELFF	TGTGCCAGCAGCCTACAGGGCGGGGAGCTGTTTTTT
NA	TRBJ2-7	TRBD2	TRBV6-6	CASSYRGRTYEQYF	TGTGCCAGCAGTTACCGCGGGAGGACCTACGAGCAGTACTTC
NA	TRBJ2-2	TRBD1	TRBV2	CASRGQTNTGELFF	TGTGCCAGCAGGGGACAGACGAACACCGGGGAGCTGTTTTTT
NA	TRBJ2-1	NA	TRBV28	CASSPPKDNEQFF	TGTGCCAGCAGTCCTCCCAAGGACAATGAGCAGTTCTTC
many	TRBJ2-1	TRBD2	TRBV6-2/TRBV6-3	CASSYRLAGEGEQFF	TGTGCCAGCAGTTACCGACTAGCGGGAGAGGGTGAGCAGTTCTTC
NA	TRBJ2-7	NA	TRBV29-1	CSAIRGSYEQYF	TGCAGCGCCATAAGGGGCAGCTACGAGCAGTACTTC
NA	TRBJ2-5	NA	TRBV4-2	CASSLEKIQTQYF	TGTGCCAGCAGCTTAGAGAAGATTCAGACCCAGTACTTC
NA	TRBJ2-5	NA	TRBV2	CASSRDGVSQETQYF	TGTGCCAGCAGTCGGGACGGGGTTTCCCAAGAGACCCAGTACTTC
few	TRBJ1-4	NA	TRBV7-9	CASSLDANEKLFF	TGTGCCAGCAGCTTAGACGCTAATGAAAAACTGTTTTTT
many	TRBJ2-3	NA	TRBV4-3	CASARGRDLTDTQYF	TGCGCCAGCGCAAGGGGGCGGGACCTCACAGATACGCAGTATTTT
few	TRBJ2-1	TRBD2	TRBV7-2	CASSLGSAGGPQLKQFF	TGTGCCAGCAGCTTAGGGTCGGCGGGAGGGCCACAGCTGAAACAGTTCTTC
many	TRBJ2-1	TRBD2	TRBV29-1	CSVATSGRGNEQFF	TGCAGCGTCGCGACTAGCGGGAGAGGTAATGAGCAGTTCTTC
NA	TRBJ2-5	TRBD1	TRBV29-1	CSVRQGILEQYF	TGCAGCGTTCGACAGGGTATCCTAGAGCAGTACTTC
NA	TRBJ2-1	NA	TRBV5-1	CASSADSTMSFDEQFF	TGCGCCAGCAGCGCGGACAGTACAATGAGCTTCGATGAGCAGTTCTTC
NA	TRBJ2-1	TRBD1	TRBV29-1	CSANPGTGGSYNEQFF	TGCAGCGCTAACCCGGGGACAGGGGGTTCCTACAATGAGCAGTTCTTC
NA	TRBJ2-1	TRBD2	TRBV5-1	CASRTSGSTYNEQFF	TGCGCCAGCAGAACTAGCGGGTCAACCTACAATGAGCAGTTCTTC
NA	TRBJ2-7	TRBD2	TRBV20-1	CSASNPLSGRHEQYF	TGCAGTGCTAGCAATCCTTTGAGCGGGAGACACGAGCAGTACTTC
few	TRBJ2-5	TRBD1	TRBV4-3	CASSQKTGAGTQYF	TGCGCCAGCAGCCAAAAGACAGGGGCGGGGACCCAGTACTTC
NA	TRBJ2-4	NA	TRBV5-5	CASSLRPLGDIQYF	TGTGCCAGCAGCTTGAGACCGCTGGGGGACATTCAGTACTTC
NA	TRBJ2-5	NA	TRBV20-1	CSARDTFGEQYF	TGCAGTGCTAGGGACACCTTCGGGGAGCAGTACTTC
few	TRBJ2-3	TRBD2	TRBV20-1	CSAREHGGGTDTQYF	TGCAGTGCTAGAGAACACGGGGGGGGCACAGATACGCAGTATTTT
few	TRBJ2-7	NA	TRBV21-1	CASSLQKNEQYF	TGTGCCAGCAGCTTACAGAAAAACGAGCAGTACTTC
NA	TRBJ2-7	NA	TRBV6-1	CASSDISYEQYF	TGTGCCAGCAGCGACATCTCCTACGAGCAGTACTTC
few	TRBJ2-7	NA	TRBV12-3/TRBV12-4	CASSLVDWGDEQYF	TGTGCCAGCAGTTTAGTTGATTGGGGCGACGAGCAGTACTTC
many	TRBJ1-4	NA	TRBV7-6	CASSLGTLGEKLFF	TGTGCCAGCAGCCTTGGTACCTTGGGGGAAAAACTGTTTTTT